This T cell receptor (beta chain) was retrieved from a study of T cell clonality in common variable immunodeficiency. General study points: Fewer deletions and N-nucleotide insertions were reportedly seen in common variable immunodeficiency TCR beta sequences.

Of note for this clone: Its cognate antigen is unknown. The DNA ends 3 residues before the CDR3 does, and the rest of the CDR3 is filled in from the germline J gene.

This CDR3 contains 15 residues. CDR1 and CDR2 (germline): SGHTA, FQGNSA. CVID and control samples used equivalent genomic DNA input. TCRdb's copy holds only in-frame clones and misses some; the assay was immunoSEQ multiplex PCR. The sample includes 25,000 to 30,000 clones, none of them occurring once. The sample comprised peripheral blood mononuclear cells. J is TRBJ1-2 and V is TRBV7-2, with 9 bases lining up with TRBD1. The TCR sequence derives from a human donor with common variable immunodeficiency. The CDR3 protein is CASSWYGQGNYEYTF. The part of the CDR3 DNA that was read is TGTGCCAGCAGCTGGTACGGACAGGGGAACTACGAG.